What follows is one T cell receptor beta chain and its context. Its antigen remains unidentified. The data are from a study of T cell responses to AZD1222 COVID-19 vaccine. Study-wide results and caveats: It should be noted that donors were predominantly white British and more often female, and clonal diversity was possibly underestimated.

Germline V CDR1 and CDR2: SGHDT, YYEEEE. This CDR3 spans 16 amino acids. V lost 3 bases to trimming and J lost 2 bases; unmatched junction nucleotides: 4. Assay used: immunoSEQ multiplex PCR; TCRdb lists only in-frame clones, some missing. The data hold about 120,000 clones, with around 81% observed a single time. The source is an adult in good health. The chain carries TRBV5-6 and TRBJ1-4, with 10 bases lining up with TRBD1. The sequencing here drew on peripheral blood, taken on day 0 of AZD1222 vaccination. CDR3: CASSWGQGTTNEKLFF. The CDR3 nucleotides are TGTGCCAGCAGCTGGGGACAGGGGACTACTAATGAAAAACTGTTTTTT. Complete variable domain (other parts from reference TRBV5-6 and TRBJ1-4): DAGVTQSPTHLIKTRGQQVTLRCSPKSGHDTVSWYQQALGQGPQFIFQYYEEEERQRGNFPDRFSGHQFPNYSSELNVNALLLGDSALYLCASSWGQGTTNEKLFFGSGTQLSVL.